These T cell receptor beta chains were read from a single sample in a study of blood T cell repertoires in COVID-19. Sequencing was performed with immunoSEQ multiplex PCR; in TCRdb, only in-frame clones are kept and a portion is missing. The sample yields 180,000 or so clones, around 85% seen once. Sequencing used peripheral blood. All receptors come from a woman aged 55-69 years with acute or convalescent COVID-19. CDR3s include the opening cysteine and the closing phenylalanine or tryptophan. The order of the fields is clone size, V gene, D gene, CDR3 length, J gene, CDR3 DNA, CDR3 protein. A D gene is named only where the DNA matches it firmly. Clone size is stated in some rows and not others, as once, few, many or a class when expanded.

clone_size: NA
v_call: TRBV7-3
d_call: TRBD2
cdr3_length: 16
j_call: TRBJ2-1
cdr3_nt: TGTGCCAGCAGCCCTGGACTAGCGTCCCTGACTAATGAGCAGTTCTTC
cdr3_aa: CASSPGLASLTNEQFF

clone_size: NA
v_call: TRBV7-8
d_call: NA
cdr3_length: 17
j_call: TRBJ1-5
cdr3_nt: TGTGCCAGCAGCTCAACTACAACAGGGTACGGCAATCAGCCCCAGCATTTT
cdr3_aa: CASSSTTTGYGNQPQHF

clone_size: NA
v_call: TRBV7-9
d_call: TRBD1
cdr3_length: 15
j_call: TRBJ1-1
cdr3_nt: TGTGCCAGCAGCTTATCCGGACAGGGGGCCAATGAAGCTTTCTTT
cdr3_aa: CASSLSGQGANEAFF

clone_size: NA
v_call: TRBV30
d_call: TRBD1
cdr3_length: 16
j_call: TRBJ1-2
cdr3_nt: TGTGCCTGGAGTGGGGGACAGGGGTGGATAGGAGATGGCTACACCTTC
cdr3_aa: CAWSGGQGWIGDGYTF

clone_size: once
v_call: TRBV28
d_call: NA
cdr3_length: 14
j_call: TRBJ1-4
cdr3_nt: TGTGCCAGCAGTGTTCAGTCAACTAATGAAAAACTGTTTTTT
cdr3_aa: CASSVQSTNEKLFF

clone_size: NA
v_call: TRBV5-1
d_call: TRBD2
cdr3_length: 16
j_call: TRBJ2-5
cdr3_nt: TGCGCCAGCAGCTTGGCAGAGGCGGTAGCGGGAACCCAAAAGTACTTC
cdr3_aa: CASSLAEAVAGTQKYF

clone_size: few
v_call: TRBV7-9
d_call: TRBD1
cdr3_length: 14
j_call: TRBJ2-7
cdr3_nt: TGTGCCAGCTCCTGGACAGGGCTTAACTACGAGCAGTACTTC
cdr3_aa: CASSWTGLNYEQYF

clone_size: NA
v_call: TRBV19
d_call: TRBD1
cdr3_length: 16
j_call: TRBJ1-3
cdr3_nt: TGTGCCAGTAGTATTACAGGGGCGATCTCTGGAAACACCATATATTTT
cdr3_aa: CASSITGAISGNTIYF

clone_size: NA
v_call: TRBV10-3
d_call: TRBD1
cdr3_length: 14
j_call: TRBJ2-2
cdr3_nt: TGTGCCACCGCTGGACAGGGTGGCACCGGGGAGCTGTTTTTT
cdr3_aa: CATAGQGGTGELFF

clone_size: NA
v_call: TRBV6-6
d_call: NA
cdr3_length: 11
j_call: TRBJ1-2
cdr3_nt: TGTGCCACAGGGGACACCTATGGCTACACCTTC
cdr3_aa: CATGDTYGYTF

clone_size: NA
v_call: TRBV7-8
d_call: TRBD2
cdr3_length: 16
j_call: TRBJ2-2
cdr3_nt: TGTGCCAGCAGCCCCTTTAGCGGGATGAACACCGGGGAGCTGTTTTTT
cdr3_aa: CASSPFSGMNTGELFF

clone_size: NA
v_call: TRBV19
d_call: NA
cdr3_length: 13
j_call: TRBJ1-6
cdr3_nt: TGTGCCACTCGCGGGGCCTATAATTCACCCCTCCACTTT
cdr3_aa: CATRGAYNSPLHF

clone_size: NA
v_call: TRBV7-7
d_call: NA
cdr3_length: 12
j_call: TRBJ2-2
cdr3_nt: TGTGCTAGCAGCTCCCCAGGGGGGGAGCTGTTTTTT
cdr3_aa: CASSSPGGELFF

clone_size: NA
v_call: TRBV3-1/TRBV3-2
d_call: NA
cdr3_length: 13
j_call: TRBJ1-1
cdr3_nt: TGTGCCGTCGGGTACACCCGCGGGACTGAAGCTTTCTTT
cdr3_aa: CAVGYTRGTEAFF

clone_size: NA
v_call: TRBV11-3
d_call: TRBD1
cdr3_length: 16
j_call: TRBJ1-4
cdr3_nt: TGTGCCAGCAGCTTTCCAGACAGGGAAGGGAATGAAAAACTGTTTTTT
cdr3_aa: CASSFPDREGNEKLFF

clone_size: NA
v_call: TRBV2
d_call: TRBD1
cdr3_length: 15
j_call: TRBJ1-2
cdr3_nt: TGTGCCAGCATTTACTCCCCGGACAGGGGGCACGGCTACACCTTC
cdr3_aa: CASIYSPDRGHGYTF

clone_size: NA
v_call: TRBV6-5
d_call: TRBD1
cdr3_length: 14
j_call: TRBJ1-5
cdr3_nt: TGTGCCAGCAGCGACAGGGGCGGGTATCAGCCCCAGCATTTT
cdr3_aa: CASSDRGGYQPQHF